This T cell receptor (beta chain) was captured in a study of response to subunit inactivated influenza vaccine. Study-wide results and limits: Authors suggested seasonal influenza vaccinations each recruit few new T cells.

Per germline, CDR1 SQVTM and CDR2 ANQGSEA. With 1 base clipped from V and 6 bases from J, the junction kept 10 bases outside the gene matches. CDR3 length: 16 residues. TCRdb recomputed calls from the RT-PCR reads with MiXCR, one row per CDR3 protein. Among roughly 650,000 distinct CDR3 sequences listed, 12% to 15% were seen once. This clonotype was detected a few times. What it binds is unknown. The origin of this receptor is a man aged 45-65 years who received an inactivated influenza vaccine. The chain recombines TRBV29-1 with TRBJ2-1, with 9 bases identical to TRBD2. The sample here was PBMCs from blood, taken less than 15 days before vaccination. The CDR3 DNA sequence: TGCAGCGTTGAAGGTCTGGGCCTAGCGGGGTTCAATGAGCAGTTCTTC. Its translation: CSVEGLGLAGFNEQFF.